This is a list of T cell receptor beta chains from one sample in a study of shared clonotypes between healthy human individuals. Sequencing used immunoSEQ multiplex PCR; TCRdb keeps in-frame clones, though not all of them. The repertoire holds hundreds of thousands of clones, with around two thirds as singletons. Sequencing was carried out using memory CD4+ T cells sorted from blood. The receptors were sampled from a woman between 25 and 40 years old in good health. Each CDR3 is given with its conserved first and last residue. Only part of the rows carry a size: once, few, many, or a class if the clone is expanded.

V gene,CDR3 length,clone size,J gene,CDR3 protein
TRBV27,17,-,TRBJ1-1,CASRFSTGGLMNTEAFF
TRBV2,15,-,TRBJ2-1,CASRWISGSYNEQFF
TRBV28,13,-,TRBJ1-5,CASSSQIQGSQHF
TRBV25-1,16,few,TRBJ1-2,CASQQSRDPSPYGYTF
TRBV11-2,13,-,TRBJ2-3,CASSQSGTDTQYF
TRBV7-8,14,-,TRBJ1-2,CASSNQQGKEGYTF
TRBV19,14,-,TRBJ1-2,CASTLTAGPNGYTF
TRBV9,15,-,TRBJ2-7,CASSVDGTGFYEQYF
TRBV5-4,15,-,TRBJ2-1,CASSQDVLAGDEQFF
TRBV7-3,13,few,TRBJ2-5,CASSLAIQETQYF
TRBV28,17,-,TRBJ1-5,CASSLRPIRARNQPQHF
TRBV6-6,11,-,TRBJ1-2,CASRDNYGYTF
TRBV7-3,15,once,TRBJ2-5,CASSFLGGSGETQYF
TRBV7-3,17,-,TRBJ2-1,CASSSGTPGLSANAQFF
TRBV27,15,-,TRBJ2-1,CASSLVPQRTSEQFF
TRBV28,14,-,TRBJ2-7,CASSLYGRGHEQYF
TRBV19,14,-,TRBJ2-4,CASRGEGVKNIQYF
TRBV6-5,14,-,TRBJ2-1,CASRVRSSVREQFF
TRBV10-1,12,-,TRBJ2-5,CASSEGGQTQYF
TRBV7-9,14,-,TRBJ2-3,CASSPTSSTDTQYF
TRBV27,11,few,TRBJ1-4,CASGRNGKLFF
TRBV2,15,few,TRBJ2-1,CASSEGGRAYNEQFF
TRBV19,15,-,TRBJ2-5,CASRGLAGREETQYF
TRBV28,15,-,TRBJ1-2,CATDQRSGGNYGYTF
TRBV5-4,13,-,TRBJ1-4,CASRQQGVEKLFF
TRBV19,15,-,TRBJ1-4,CASSIPRERGEKLFF
TRBV28,11,-,TRBJ2-7,CVTGRSYEQYF
TRBV6-5,14,-,TRBJ1-2,CASSPQGQGNGYTF
TRBV5-1,14,once,TRBJ1-3,CASSSSTGGNTIYF
TRBV6-1,13,-,TRBJ2-7,CATDRQSGYEQYF
TRBV5-6,15,-,TRBJ1-1,CASSAGQGLNTEAFF
TRBV28,12,few,TRBJ1-2,CASSSLGYGYTF
TRBV19,14,-,TRBJ2-2,CASTMTGWTGELFF
TRBV18,12,once,TRBJ2-7,CASSPRGDEQYF
TRBV4-1,16,-,TRBJ2-3,CASSQDRGKGTDTQYF
TRBV4-1,15,few,TRBJ1-2,CASSQEPGPYYGYTF
TRBV6-4,15,-,TRBJ2-5,CASRRWEISGVTQYF
TRBV4-2,18,-,TRBJ2-1,CASSQYRTSGPKDNEQFF
TRBV2,14,many,TRBJ2-3,CASRLAGTTDTQYF
TRBV6-5,14,once,TRBJ1-1,CASSRDPMNTEAFF
TRBV7-6,13,-,TRBJ2-7,CASSLATDYEQYF
TRBV7-9,15,-,TRBJ2-5,CASSLIDSPGETQYF
TRBV5-5,15,once,TRBJ1-1,CASSLARPENTEAFF
TRBV12-1,13,-,TRBJ1-1,CASSLKARTEAFF
TRBV28,14,-,TRBJ2-2,CAGSRGYQAGELFF
TRBV18,11,-,TRBJ2-4,CASSPDRPQYF
TRBV2,15,-,TRBJ1-4,CASSGRQGTNEKLFF
TRBV11-2,14,once,TRBJ1-1,CASSLSSGGTEAFF
TRBV27,15,-,TRBJ2-5,CASRPDRGDTETQYF
TRBV5-6,15,once,TRBJ1-2,CASSLRRQNDYGYTF